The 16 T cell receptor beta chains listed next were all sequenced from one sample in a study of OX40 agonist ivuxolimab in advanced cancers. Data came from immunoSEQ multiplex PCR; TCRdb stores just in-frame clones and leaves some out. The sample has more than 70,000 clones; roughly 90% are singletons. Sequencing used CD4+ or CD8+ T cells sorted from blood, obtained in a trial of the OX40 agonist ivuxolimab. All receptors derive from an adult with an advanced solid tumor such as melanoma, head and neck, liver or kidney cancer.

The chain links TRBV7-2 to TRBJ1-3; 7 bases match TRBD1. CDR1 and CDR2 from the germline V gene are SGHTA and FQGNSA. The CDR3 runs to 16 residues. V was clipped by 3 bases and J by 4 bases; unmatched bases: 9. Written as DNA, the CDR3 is TGTGCCAGCAGCTTCAGACAGGGTGGATCGGGAAACACCATATATTTT. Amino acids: CASSFRQGGSGNTIYF. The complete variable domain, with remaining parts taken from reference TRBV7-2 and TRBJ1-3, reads GAGVSQSPSNKVTEKGKDVELRCDPISGHTALYWYRQSLGQGLEFLIYFQGNSAPDKSGLPSDRFSAERTGGSVSTLTIQRTQQEDSAVYLCASSFRQGGSGNTIYFGEGSWLTVV.

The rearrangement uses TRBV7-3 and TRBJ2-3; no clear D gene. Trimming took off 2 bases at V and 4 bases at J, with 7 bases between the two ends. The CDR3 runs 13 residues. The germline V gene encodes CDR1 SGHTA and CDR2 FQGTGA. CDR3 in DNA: TGTGCCAGCAGCTTAGGGATTTCAGATACGCAGTATTTT. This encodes CASSLGISDTQYF.

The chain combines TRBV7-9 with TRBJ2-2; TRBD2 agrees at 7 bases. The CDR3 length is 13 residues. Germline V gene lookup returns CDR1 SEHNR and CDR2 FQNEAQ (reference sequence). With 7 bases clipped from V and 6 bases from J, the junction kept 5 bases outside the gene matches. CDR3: CASTGRVAGELFF. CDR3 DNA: TGTGCCAGCACAGGGAGGGTAGCCGGGGAGCTGTTTTTT.

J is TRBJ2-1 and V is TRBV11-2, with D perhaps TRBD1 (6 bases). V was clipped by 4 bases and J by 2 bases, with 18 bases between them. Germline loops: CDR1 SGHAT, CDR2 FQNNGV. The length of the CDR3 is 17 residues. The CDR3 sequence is CASSSSAGRGAYNEQFF. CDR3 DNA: TGTGCCAGCAGCTCGAGCGCGGGCAGGGGAGCCTACAATGAGCAGTTCTTC.

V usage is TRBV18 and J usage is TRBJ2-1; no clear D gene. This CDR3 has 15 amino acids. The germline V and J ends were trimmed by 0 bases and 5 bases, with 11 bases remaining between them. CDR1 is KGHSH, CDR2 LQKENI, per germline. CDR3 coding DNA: TGTGCCAGCTCACCACCGGGGATTCAACACAATGAGCAGTTCTTC. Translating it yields CASSPPGIQHNEQFF.

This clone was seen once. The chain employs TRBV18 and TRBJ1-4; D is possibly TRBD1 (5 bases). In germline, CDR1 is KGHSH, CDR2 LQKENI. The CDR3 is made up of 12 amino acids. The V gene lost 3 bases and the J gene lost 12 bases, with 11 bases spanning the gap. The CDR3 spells CASSPDRSELFF. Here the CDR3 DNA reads TGTGCCAGCTCACCCGACAGATCCGAACTGTTTTTT.

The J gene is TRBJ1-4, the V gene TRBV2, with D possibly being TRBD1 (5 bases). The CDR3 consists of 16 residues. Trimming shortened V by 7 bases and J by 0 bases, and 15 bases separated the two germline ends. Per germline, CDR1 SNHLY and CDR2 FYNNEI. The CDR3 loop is CASNLAGSSTNEKLFF. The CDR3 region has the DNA TGTGCCAGCAATTTGGCAGGGAGTTCAACTAATGAAAAACTGTTTTTT. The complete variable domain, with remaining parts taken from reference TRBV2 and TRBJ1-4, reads EPEVTQTPSHQVTQMGQEVILRCVPISNHLYFYWYRQILGQKVEFLVSFYNNEISEKSEIFDDQFSVERPDGSNFTLKIRSTKLEDSAMYFCASNLAGSSTNEKLFFGSGTQLSVL.

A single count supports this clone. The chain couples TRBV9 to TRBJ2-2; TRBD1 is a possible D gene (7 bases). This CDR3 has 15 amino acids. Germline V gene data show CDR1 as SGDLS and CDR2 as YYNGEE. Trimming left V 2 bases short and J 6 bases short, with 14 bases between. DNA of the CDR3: TGTGCCAGCAGCGTCGGAGGGGGCCGAGCCGGGGAGCTGTTTTTT. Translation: CASSVGGGRAGELFF.

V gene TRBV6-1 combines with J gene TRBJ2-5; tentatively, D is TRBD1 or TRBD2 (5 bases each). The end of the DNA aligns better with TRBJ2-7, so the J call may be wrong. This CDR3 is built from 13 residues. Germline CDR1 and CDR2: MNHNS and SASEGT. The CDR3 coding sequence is TGTGCCAGCATCCTCGGGACCTACAACGAGCAGTACTTC. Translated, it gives CASILGTYNEQYF.

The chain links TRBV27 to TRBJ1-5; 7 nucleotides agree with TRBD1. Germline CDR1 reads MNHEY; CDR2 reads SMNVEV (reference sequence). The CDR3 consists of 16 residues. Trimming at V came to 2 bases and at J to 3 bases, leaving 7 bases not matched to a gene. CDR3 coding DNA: TGTGCCAGCAGTTTAAGGGCGCAGGGGGACAATCAGCCCCAGCATTTT. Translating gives CASSLRAQGDNQPQHF.

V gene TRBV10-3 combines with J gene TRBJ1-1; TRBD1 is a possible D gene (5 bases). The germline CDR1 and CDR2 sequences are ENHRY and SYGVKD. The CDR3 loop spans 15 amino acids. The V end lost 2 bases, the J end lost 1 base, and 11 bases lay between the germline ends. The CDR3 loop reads CAISEGRGGNTEAFF. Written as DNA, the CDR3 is TGTGCCATCAGTGAGGGACGGGGCGGGAACACTGAAGCTTTCTTT.

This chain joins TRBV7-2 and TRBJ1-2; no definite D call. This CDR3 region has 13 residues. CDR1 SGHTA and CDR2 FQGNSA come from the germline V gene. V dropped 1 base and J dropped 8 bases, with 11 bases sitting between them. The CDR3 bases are TGTGCCAGCAGCTTAGGGGGTGCGTCGGGCTACACCTTC. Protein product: CASSLGGASGYTF. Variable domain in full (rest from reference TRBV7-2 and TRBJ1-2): GAGVSQSPSNKVTEKGKDVELRCDPISGHTALYWYRQSLGQGLEFLIYFQGNSAPDKSGLPSDRFSAERTGGSVSTLTIQRTQQEDSAVYLCASSLGGASGYTFGSGTRLTVV.

In DNA form, the CDR3 reads TGTGCCAGCAGTTTGCGTGCGGGAGGGACAGATACGCAGTATTTT. This encodes CASSLRAGGTDTQYF. J is TRBJ2-3 and V is TRBV6-6; 9 nucleotides align to TRBD2. With 4 bases clipped from V and 3 bases from J, the junction kept 5 bases outside the gene matches. The CDR3 contains 15 residues. From germline, CDR1 is MNHNY and CDR2 SVGAGI (reference sequence).

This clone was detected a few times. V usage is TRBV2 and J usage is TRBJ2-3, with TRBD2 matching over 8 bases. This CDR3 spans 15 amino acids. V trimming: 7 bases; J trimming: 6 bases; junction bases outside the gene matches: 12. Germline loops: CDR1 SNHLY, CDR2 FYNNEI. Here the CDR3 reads CASTVAGTNGDTQYF. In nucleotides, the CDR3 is TGTGCCAGCACCGTAGCGGGGACCAACGGGGATACGCAGTATTTT.

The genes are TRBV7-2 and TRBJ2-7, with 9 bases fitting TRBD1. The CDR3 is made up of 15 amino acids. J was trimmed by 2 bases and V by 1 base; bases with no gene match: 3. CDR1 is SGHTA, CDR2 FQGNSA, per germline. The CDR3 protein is CASSLGDRVTYEQYF. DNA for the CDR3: TGTGCCAGCAGCTTAGGGGACAGGGTAACCTACGAGCAGTACTTC.

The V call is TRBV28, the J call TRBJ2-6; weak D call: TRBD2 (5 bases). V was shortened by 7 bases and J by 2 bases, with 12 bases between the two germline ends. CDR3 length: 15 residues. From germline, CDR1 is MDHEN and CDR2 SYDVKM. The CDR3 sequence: CASTPLGAGANVLTF. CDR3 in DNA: TGTGCCAGCACCCCACTCGGGGCTGGGGCCAACGTCCTGACTTTC.